This TCR beta chain was retrieved from a study of blood T cell repertoires in COVID-19. Study-wide background: The United States, Italy and Spain supplied acute and convalescent COVID-19 samples. The analysed material was cDNA or gDNA that came from T cells, B-cell-depleted T cells, or PBMCs.

The CDR3 totals 14 residues. Trimming left V 3 bases short and J 5 bases short, with 14 bases between. From germline, CDR1 is GTSNPN and CDR2 SVGIG (reference sequence). In the original workflow: Reference gene primer amplification in the assay estimated nucleated cell counts. TCRdb keeps only in-frame clones here, not all; method: immunoSEQ multiplex PCR. For V, J and clone size, that table is used; D and trimming come from the DNA. Of about 26,000 clones listed, roughly 89% are singletons. V gene TRBV30 combines with J gene TRBJ1-5, with TRBD1 as a possible D gene (6 bases). The source material was peripheral blood. This TCR was recovered from a woman aged 55 to 70 with active COVID-19. The CDR3: CAWRPGGVDQPQHF. CDR3 in DNA: TGTGCCTGGAGGCCGGGGGGCGTCGATCAGCCCCAGCATTTT.